This T cell receptor beta chain was recorded in a study of OX40 agonist ivuxolimab in advanced cancers. Study-level points and caveats: The antigen specificity of the peripheral T cells (those that were expanded) was not determined.

On this clone: Its antigen is not known.

Between the trimmed V and J ends, which lost 3 bases and 2 bases, there was a span of 10 bases. Germline CDR1 and CDR2: KGHSH and LQKENI. The CDR3 is 14 amino acids. Assay: immunoSEQ multiplex PCR; the TCRdb copy retains only in-frame clones and omits some. The sample has fewer than 30,000 clones, approximately 81% seen once. This chain joins TRBV18 and TRBJ2-5; the D gene is possibly TRBD2 (5 bases). The source material was CD4+ or CD8+ T cells sorted from blood, sampled in a trial of the OX40 agonist ivuxolimab. This sequence was found in an adult with an advanced solid tumor such as melanoma, head and neck, liver or kidney cancer. The chain's CDR3 is CASSPGLLQETQYF. Written as DNA, the CDR3 is TGTGCCAGCTCACCCGGACTTCTACAAGAGACCCAGTACTTC.